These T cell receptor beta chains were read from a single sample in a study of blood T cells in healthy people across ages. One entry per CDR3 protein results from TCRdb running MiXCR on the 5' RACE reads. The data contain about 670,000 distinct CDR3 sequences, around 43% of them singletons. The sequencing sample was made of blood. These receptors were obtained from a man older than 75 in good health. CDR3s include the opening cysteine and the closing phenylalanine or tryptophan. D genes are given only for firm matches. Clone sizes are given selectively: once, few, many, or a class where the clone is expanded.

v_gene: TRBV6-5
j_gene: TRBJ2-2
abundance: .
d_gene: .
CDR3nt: TGTGCCAGCAGCGCGTGGGGCACCGGGGAGCTGTTTTTT
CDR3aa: CASSAWGTGELFF

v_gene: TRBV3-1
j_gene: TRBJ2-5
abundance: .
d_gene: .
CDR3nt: TGTGCCAGCAGCCAGACGAAGGGGTGGGAGACCCAGTACTTC
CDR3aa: CASSQTKGWETQYF

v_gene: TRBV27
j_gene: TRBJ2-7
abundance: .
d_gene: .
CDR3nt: TGTGCCAGCGGTAGGATCGCAGACTACGAGCAGTACTTC
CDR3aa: CASGRIADYEQYF

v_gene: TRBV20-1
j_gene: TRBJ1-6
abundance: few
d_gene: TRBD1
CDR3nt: TGCAGTGCTAGGGGACAGGGCAAGAATTCACCCCTCCACTTT
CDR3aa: CSARGQGKNSPLHF

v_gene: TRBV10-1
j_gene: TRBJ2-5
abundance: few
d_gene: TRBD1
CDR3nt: TGCGCCAGCAGTGAAGGTTCGACAGGGACGGAGACCCAGTACTTC
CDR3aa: CASSEGSTGTETQYF

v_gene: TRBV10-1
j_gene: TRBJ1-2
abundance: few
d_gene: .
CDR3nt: TGCGCCAGCAGCTCCGATAGGAGAGATGGCTACACCTTC
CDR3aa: CASSSDRRDGYTF

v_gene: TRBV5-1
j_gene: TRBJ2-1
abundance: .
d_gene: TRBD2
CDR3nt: TGCGCCAGCAGCCCGAGACTAGCGGGAGGGAACAATGAGCAGTTCTTC
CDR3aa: CASSPRLAGGNNEQFF

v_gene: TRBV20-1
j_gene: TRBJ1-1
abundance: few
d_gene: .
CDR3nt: TGCAGTATATCTAGGGTGAACACTGAAGCTTTCTTT
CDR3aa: CSISRVNTEAFF

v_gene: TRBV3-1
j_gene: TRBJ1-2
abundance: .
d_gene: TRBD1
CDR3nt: TGTGCCAGCAGCCAAGCCCAGGGGGCAGGCACCTTC
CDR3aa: CASSQAQGAGTF

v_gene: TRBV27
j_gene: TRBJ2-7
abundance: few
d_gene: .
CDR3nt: TGTGCCAGCAGTGAGAACCACCGTAGCTCCTACGAGCAGTACTTC
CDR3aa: CASSENHRSSYEQYF

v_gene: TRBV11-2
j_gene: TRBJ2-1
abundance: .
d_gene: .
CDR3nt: TGTGCCAGCAGCTCGAGAGGTTCTAGCGCATTATCCTACAATGAGCAGTTCTTC
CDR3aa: CASSSRGSSALSYNEQFF

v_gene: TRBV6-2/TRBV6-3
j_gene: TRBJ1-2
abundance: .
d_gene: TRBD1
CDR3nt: TGTGCCAGCAGGCTCGGGACAGGGGCCAACTATGGCTACACCTTC
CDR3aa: CASRLGTGANYGYTF

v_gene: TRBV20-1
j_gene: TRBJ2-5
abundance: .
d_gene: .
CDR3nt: TGCAGTGCTAGAGACCCTACTCCCTACCAAGAGACCCAGTACTTC
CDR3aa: CSARDPTPYQETQYF

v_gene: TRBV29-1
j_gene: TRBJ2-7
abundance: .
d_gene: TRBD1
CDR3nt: TGCAGCGTAATGACAGGGAGAACTACCTACGAGCAGTACTTC
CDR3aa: CSVMTGRTTYEQYF

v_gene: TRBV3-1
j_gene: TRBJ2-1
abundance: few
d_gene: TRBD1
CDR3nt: TGTGCCAGCAGCCAAACACAGGGGGGCTACAATGAGCAGTTCTTC
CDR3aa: CASSQTQGGYNEQFF

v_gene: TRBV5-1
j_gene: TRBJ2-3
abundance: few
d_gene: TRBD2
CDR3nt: TGCGCCAGCAGCTTACGGGGGGGTGCAGATACGCAGTATTTT
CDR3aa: CASSLRGGADTQYF

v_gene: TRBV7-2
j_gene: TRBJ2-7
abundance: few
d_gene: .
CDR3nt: TGTGCCAGCAGCTTATCAGCACAGGGCCCATACGAGCAGTACTTC
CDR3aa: CASSLSAQGPYEQYF